This passage covers 28 T cell receptor beta chains from one sample sequenced in a study of cytomegalovirus exposure and HLA in healthy donors. The PCR employed 60 Vbeta primers together with 13 Jbeta primers. TCRdb keeps only in-frame clones here, not all; method: immunoSEQ multiplex PCR. This listing includes about 190,000 clones. The sample consisted of PBMCs. Receptor source: a woman aged 25 to 39 in good health and CMV-seropositive.

Details on this clone: Compared with germline, one end of the junction differs, possibly owing to a read error. The chain has TRBV19 and TRBJ2-3; no definite D call. Germline CDR1 and CDR2: LNHDA and SQIVND (reference sequence). The CDR3 runs to 15 residues. CDR3 sequence reads: CASSMSISSADTQYF. DNA for the CDR3: TGTGCCAGTAGTATGAGTATATCTAGTGCAGACACGCAGTATTTT.

J is TRBJ2-2 and V is TRBV19; 8 positions match TRBD1. CDR1 LNHDA and CDR2 SQIVND come from the germline V gene (reference sequence). V shed 3 bases and J 0 bases; nucleotides not matched to a gene: 0. There are 15 residues in the CDR3. Written as DNA, the CDR3 is TGTGCCAGTAGTATGGACAGGGCGAACACCGGGGAGCTGTTTTTT. This translates into CASSMDRANTGELFF.

This chain uses TRBV27 with TRBJ1-2; D is possibly TRBD1 (6 bases). This CDR3 comprises 14 residues. Germline V gene lookup returns CDR1 MNHEY and CDR2 SMNVEV (reference sequence). V gave up 5 bases and J gave up 8 bases, with 18 bases separating them. CDR3 sequence reads: CASSPHRDLVGYTF. The CDR3 nucleotides are TGTGCCAGCAGTCCACACAGGGACCTGGTCGGCTACACCTTC.

In DNA, the CDR3 is TGTGCCAGCAGCGTTTTGTCCACGGAGTTGCTCACAGATACGCAGTATTTT. It translates to CASSVLSTELLTDTQYF. The chain links TRBV9 to TRBJ2-3; D ambiguous. The V and J ends lost 2 bases and 2 bases respectively, with 18 bases between them. The CDR3 loop spans 17 amino acids. CDR1 and CDR2 (germline): SGDLS, YYNGEE.

The V gene is TRBV29-1, the J gene TRBJ2-1; perhaps TRBD1 as D (5 bases). The V gene's germline CDR1 is SQVTM and CDR2 ANQGSEA. CDR3 size: 14 residues. Trimming stripped 0 bases from V and 7 bases from J, with 13 bases between. This CDR3 reads CSVEDKAGSNEQFF. DNA for the CDR3: TGCAGCGTTGAAGATAAGGCAGGGTCTAATGAGCAGTTCTTC.

This chain joins TRBV28 and TRBJ1-3; maybe TRBD1 (6 bases). The CDR3 runs 15 residues. Trimming took off 3 bases at V and 0 bases at J, with 9 bases between the two ends. CDR1 and CDR2 from the germline V gene are MDHEN and SYDVKM. The CDR3 reads CASSLVQGSGNTIYF. DNA of the CDR3: TGTGCCAGCAGTTTGGTACAGGGCTCTGGAAACACCATATATTTT.

The chain links TRBV9 to TRBJ2-7, with D perhaps matching TRBD2 (6 bases). V was cut by 0 bases and J by 5 bases, with 18 bases left in between. The CDR3 has 16 amino acids. Germline V gene lookup returns CDR1 SGDLS and CDR2 YYNGEE. For the CDR3, the DNA is TGTGCCAGCAGCGTAGCTGTAGGGACTCCTTCGGACGAGCAGTACTTC. Translated, it gives CASSVAVGTPSDEQYF.

V usage is TRBV18 and J usage is TRBJ1-2; 7 bases map to TRBD1. With V trimmed by 4 bases and J by 3 bases, 2 bases remained unmatched. The CDR3 is 13 residues long. Per germline, CDR1 KGHSH and CDR2 LQKENI. The CDR3 nucleotides are TGTGCCAGCTCACAAGACAGGGACTATGGCTACACCTTC. As protein: CASSQDRDYGYTF.

The CDR3 region has the DNA TGTGCCAGTAGTATCTACGGTGAGCAGTTCTTC. Protein: CASSIYGEQFF. The chain combines TRBV19 with TRBJ2-1; no reliable D call. CDR3 length: 11 residues. Germline V CDR1 and CDR2: LNHDA, SQIVND (reference sequence). V lost 3 bases and J lost 9, with 6 bases in between.

This rearrangement joins TRBV6-5 to TRBJ1-1, with D possibly being TRBD1 (5 bases). The CDR3 is 11 residues long. V was cut by 7 bases and J by 9 bases, with 12 bases left in between. Germline loops: CDR1 MNHEY, CDR2 SVGAGI. DNA for the CDR3: TGTGCCAGCAAGCAGGGTTTTAAAGCTTTCTTT. Encoded protein: CASKQGFKAFF.

The chain joins TRBV2 to TRBJ1-5, with D tentatively TRBD1 (5 bases). CDR1 and CDR2 (germline): SNHLY, FYNNEI. This CDR3 region has 14 residues. V lost 6 bases to trimming and J lost 7 bases, with 16 bases between them. CDR3 DNA: TGTGCCAGCAGCGAAACCTCTACAGGACAGCCCCAGCATTTT. Protein product: CASSETSTGQPQHF.

The chain has TRBV14 and TRBJ1-1; D might be TRBD1 (5 bases). Germline V gives CDR1 SGHDN, CDR2 FVKESK. The length of the CDR3 is 14 residues. V was pared by 1 base and J by 4 bases, with 10 bases between. CDR3 residues: CASSQAGFGTEAFF. The CDR3 bases are TGTGCCAGCAGCCAAGCAGGGTTCGGCACTGAAGCTTTCTTT.

CDR3: CASSSSEAGVLEEQYF. CDR3 in DNA: TGTGCCAGCAGCTCCAGTGAGGCAGGGGTCCTCGAGGAGCAGTACTTC. V gene TRBV7-9 combines with J gene TRBJ2-7; D possibly corresponds to TRBD1 (6 bases). CDR1 SEHNR and CDR2 FQNEAQ come from the germline V gene (reference sequence). The CDR3 loop spans 16 amino acids. Trimming left V 4 bases short and J 7 bases short, with 23 bases between.

The rearrangement joins TRBV15 to TRBJ2-7; 7 bases map to TRBD1. This CDR3 spans 16 amino acids. Losses at the gene ends were 1 base for V and 2 bases for J; bases not matched to a gene: 8. Germline CDR1 and CDR2: LNHNV and YYDKDF (reference sequence). CDR3 nucleotide sequence: TGTGCCACCAGCAGAGGGAGACGACAGGGCCCCTACGAGCAGTACTTC. Protein: CATSRGRRQGPYEQYF.

The genes are TRBV18 and TRBJ2-5; TRBD1 matches 9 bases. J gave up 4 bases and V 6 bases, and 3 bases lay outside the gene matches. The germline CDR1 and CDR2 sequences are KGHSH and LQKENI. There are 13 residues in the CDR3. The CDR3 DNA sequence: TGTGCCAGCTCGGGGACAGGGTCAGAGACCCAGTACTTC. As protein: CASSGTGSETQYF.

The rearrangement joins TRBV5-6 to TRBJ2-7; D gene ambiguous. V was trimmed by 0 bases and J by 0 bases, leaving 7 bases between them. Germline values: CDR1 SGHDT, CDR2 YYEEEE. The CDR3 is 14 amino acids. Here the CDR3 DNA reads TGTGCCAGCAGCTTGGATGGCTCCTCCTACGAGCAGTACTTC. It specifies CASSLDGSSYEQYF.

This rearrangement joins TRBV7-2 to TRBJ1-2, with TRBD1 identical over 7 bases. The V gene end was trimmed by 5 bases and the J gene end by 8 bases; junction bases not matched to a gene: 14. The CDR3 is 15 residues long. Germline assignment: CDR1 SGHTA and CDR2 FQGNSA. The CDR3 nucleotides are TGTGCCAGCAGCCCCACGGGAGGGGGCGTTGACGGCTACACCTTC. This gives the protein CASSPTGGGVDGYTF.

The chain has TRBV7-2 and TRBJ2-1, with 7 bases identical to TRBD1. CDR3 length: 14 amino acids. Per germline, CDR1 SGHTA and CDR2 FQGNSA. V was pared by 1 base and J by 7 bases, with 4 bases of the junction left unmatched. DNA of the CDR3: TGTGCCAGCAGCTTAGACGGACAGGTGAATGAGCAGTTCTTC. Translating gives CASSLDGQVNEQFF.

The chain links TRBV5-6 to TRBJ1-2; no clear D gene. This CDR3 has 15 residues. Per the germline V gene, CDR1 is SGHDT and CDR2 is YYEEEE. Trimming pared 0 bases from V and 1 base from J, leaving 10 bases between. The CDR3 coding sequence is TGTGCCAGCAGCTTGGGGGAGACTTTTAACTATGGCTACACCTTC. It translates to CASSLGETFNYGYTF.

CDR3 sequence: CASSEFVGSQVGRELFF. The CDR3 DNA is TGTGCCAGCAGTGAATTCGTAGGGTCTCAGGTGGGGCGGGAGCTGTTTTTT. This rearrangement joins TRBV25-1 to TRBJ2-2, with a tentative D call TRBD1 (5 bases). From germline, CDR1 is MGHDK and CDR2 SYGVNS. Trimming shortened V by 1 base and J by 9 bases, and 21 bases separated the two germline ends. The length of the CDR3 is 17 residues.

The rearrangement links TRBV5-1 to TRBJ2-2; TRBD2 aligns across 10 bases. From germline, CDR1 is SGHRS and CDR2 YFSETQ. This CDR3 region has 15 residues. V was clipped by 2 bases and J by 6 bases; unmatched bases: 4. The CDR3: CASSFSGGAAGELFF. The CDR3 coding sequence is TGCGCCAGCAGCTTCAGCGGGGGGGCGGCCGGGGAGCTGTTTTTT.

The chain recombines TRBV28 with TRBJ1-4; tentatively, D is TRBD1 (5 bases). V lost 1 base, J lost 0 bases, and 9 bases lay in between. The germline gives CDR1 MDHEN, CDR2 SYDVKM. The CDR3 consists of 16 residues. The CDR3 spells CASSLYQTATNEKLFF. In nucleotides, the CDR3 is TGTGCCAGCAGTTTATATCAGACAGCAACTAATGAAAAACTGTTTTTT.

The chain links TRBV7-6 to TRBJ2-1; a weak D match, TRBD2 (6 bases). This CDR3 contains 17 residues. Germline V gene data show CDR1 as SGHVS and CDR2 as FNYEAQ. The V and J ends lost 2 bases and 7 bases respectively, with 21 bases between them. This chain's CDR3 is CASSLLLRGFTRNEQFF. Here the CDR3 DNA reads TGTGCCAGCAGCTTACTCCTGCGGGGCTTTACACGGAATGAGCAGTTCTTC.

The chain uses TRBV25-1 and TRBJ2-3; maybe TRBD2 (5 bases). The CDR3 covers 12 residues. Germline V CDR1 and CDR2: MGHDK, SYGVNS. V lost 4 bases and J 5 bases, leaving 7 bases between the germline ends. CDR3 nucleotides: TGTGCCAGCAGTGCCGGAGGAGATACGCAGTATTTT. This encodes CASSAGGDTQYF.

This chain joins TRBV10-1 and TRBJ2-3; TRBD1 might be the D (6 bases). Germline V CDR1 and CDR2: WNHNN, SYGVQD (reference sequence). V was shortened by 5 bases and J by 3 bases, with 9 bases between the two germline ends. This CDR3 is built from 13 residues. CDR3 amino acids: CASSKDRTDTQYF. The CDR3, as DNA: TGCGCCAGCAGTAAGGACAGAACAGATACGCAGTATTTT.

To note about this clone: The same CDR3 can be traced to other DNA sequences in this sample. V and J are TRBV7-2 and TRBJ2-5; perhaps TRBD2 as D (5 bases). The CDR3 extends over 13 amino acids. The ends were cut back, 1 base at V and 4 bases at J, with 7 bases in the middle. CDR1 is SGHTA, CDR2 FQGNSA, per germline. The CDR3 nucleotides are TGTGCCAGCAGCTTAGTTGGAGGAGAGACCCAGTACTTC. Amino acid sequence: CASSLVGGETQYF.

The chain has TRBV6-5 and TRBJ2-5; D is uncertain. Trimming stripped 10 bases from V and 1 base from J, with 10 bases between. The CDR3 runs 12 residues. Germline V gene lookup returns CDR1 MNHEY and CDR2 SVGAGI. This CDR3 is CATSRPQETQYF. The DNA of the CDR3 is TGTGCCACCAGCAGGCCCCAAGAGACCCAGTACTTC.

The V call is TRBV27, the J call TRBJ1-2; D might be TRBD1 (6 bases). CDR3 size: 14 residues. Looked up from germline, CDR1 is MNHEY and CDR2 is SMNVEV (reference sequence). V shed 7 bases and J shed 8 bases, with 20 bases lying between them. The CDR3 DNA sequence: TGTGCCAGCACGGACAGTCTCACTTTTGGGGGCTACACCTTC. Its protein product is CASTDSLTFGGYTF.